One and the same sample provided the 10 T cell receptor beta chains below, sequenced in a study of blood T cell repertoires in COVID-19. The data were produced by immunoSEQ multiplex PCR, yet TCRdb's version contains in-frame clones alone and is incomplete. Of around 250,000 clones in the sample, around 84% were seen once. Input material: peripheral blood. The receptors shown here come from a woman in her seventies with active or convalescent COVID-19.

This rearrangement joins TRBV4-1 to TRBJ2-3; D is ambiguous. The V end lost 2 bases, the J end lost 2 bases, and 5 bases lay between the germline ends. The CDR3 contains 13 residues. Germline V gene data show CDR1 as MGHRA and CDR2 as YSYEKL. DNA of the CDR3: TGCGCCAGCAGCCAACAATCCACAGATACGCAGTATTTT. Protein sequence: CASSQQSTDTQYF.

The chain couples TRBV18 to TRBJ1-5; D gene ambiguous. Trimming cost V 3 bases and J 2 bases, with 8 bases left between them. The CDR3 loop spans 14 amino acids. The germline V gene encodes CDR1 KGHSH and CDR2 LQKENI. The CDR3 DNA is TGTGCCAGCTCACCCTTCTCGGGCAATCAGCCCCAGCATTTT. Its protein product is CASSPFSGNQPQHF.

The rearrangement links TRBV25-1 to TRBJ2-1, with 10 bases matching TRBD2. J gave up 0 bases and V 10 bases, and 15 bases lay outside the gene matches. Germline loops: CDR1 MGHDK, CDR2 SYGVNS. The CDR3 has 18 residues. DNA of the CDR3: TGTGCCACCGGGTGGGAGCGGGGGGGAACGAGCTCCTACAATGAGCAGTTCTTC. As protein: CATGWERGGTSSYNEQFF. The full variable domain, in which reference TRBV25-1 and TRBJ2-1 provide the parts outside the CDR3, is EADIYQTPRYLVIGTGKKITLECSQTMGHDKMYWYQQDPGMELHLIHYSYGVNSTEKGDLSSESTVSRIRTEHFPLTLESARPSHTSQYLCATGWERGGTSSYNEQFFGPGTRLTVL.

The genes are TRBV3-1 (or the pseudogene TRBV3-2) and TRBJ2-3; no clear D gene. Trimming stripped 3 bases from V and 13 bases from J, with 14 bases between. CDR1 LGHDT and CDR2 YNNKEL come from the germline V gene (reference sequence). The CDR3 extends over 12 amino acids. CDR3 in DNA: TGTGCCAGCAGCCATCCTCCTTCCGAGGAGTATTTT. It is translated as CASSHPPSEEYF.

The CDR3 bases are TGTGCCAGCAGCCGACAGGGGCTAAGCGGCTACACCTTC. It translates to CASSRQGLSGYTF. The J gene is TRBJ1-2, the V gene TRBV3-1 (or the pseudogene TRBV3-2), with 8 bases aligning to TRBD1. Trimming cost V 4 bases and J 8 bases; bases outside gene matches: 6. Germline V gene data show CDR1 as LGHDT and CDR2 as YNNKEL (reference sequence). The CDR3 runs to 13 residues.

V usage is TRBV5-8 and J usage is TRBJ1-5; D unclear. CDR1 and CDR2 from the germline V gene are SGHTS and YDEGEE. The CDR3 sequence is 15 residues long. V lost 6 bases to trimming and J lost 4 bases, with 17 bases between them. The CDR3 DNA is TGTGCCAGCACCACGGGAGGAAGCAAGAATCAGCCCCAGCATTTT. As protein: CASTTGGSKNQPQHF.

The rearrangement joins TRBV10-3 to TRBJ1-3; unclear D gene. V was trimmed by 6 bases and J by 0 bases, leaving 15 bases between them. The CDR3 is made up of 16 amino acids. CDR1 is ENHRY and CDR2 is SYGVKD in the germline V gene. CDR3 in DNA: TGTGCCATCAGCCCACGGTTTGATTACTCTGGAAACACCATATATTTT. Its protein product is CAISPRFDYSGNTIYF.

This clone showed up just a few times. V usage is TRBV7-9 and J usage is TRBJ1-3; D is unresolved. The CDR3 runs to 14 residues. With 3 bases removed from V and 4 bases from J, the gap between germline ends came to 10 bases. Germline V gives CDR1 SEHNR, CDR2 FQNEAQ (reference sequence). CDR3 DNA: TGTGCCAGCAGCTTGCTAGCGGCCGGAAACACCATATATTTT. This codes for CASSLLAAGNTIYF. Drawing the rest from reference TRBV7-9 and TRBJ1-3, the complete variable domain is DTGVSQNPRHKITKRGQNVTFRCDPISEHNRLYWYRQTLGQGPEFLTYFQNEAQLEKSRLLSDRFSAERPKGSFSTLEIQRTEQGDSAMYLCASSLLAAGNTIYFGEGSWLTVV.

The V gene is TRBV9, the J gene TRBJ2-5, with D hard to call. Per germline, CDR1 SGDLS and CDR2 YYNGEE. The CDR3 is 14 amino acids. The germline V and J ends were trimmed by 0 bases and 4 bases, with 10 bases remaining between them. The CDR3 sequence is CASSVDPTGETQYF. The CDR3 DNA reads TGTGCCAGCAGCGTAGATCCGACGGGAGAGACCCAGTACTTC.

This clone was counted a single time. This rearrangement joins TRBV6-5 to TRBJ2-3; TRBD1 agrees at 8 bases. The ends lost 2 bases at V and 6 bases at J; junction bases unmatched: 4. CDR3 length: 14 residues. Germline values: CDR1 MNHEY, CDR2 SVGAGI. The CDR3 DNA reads TGTGCCAGCAGTTACCGGACAGGGAGGGATACGCAGTATTTT. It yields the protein CASSYRTGRDTQYF.